Listed here are 3 T cell receptor beta chains from one sample, sequenced in a study of beta chain features in type 1 diabetes. Whole-study results and caveats: Moderately but significantly shorter TCRB CDR3s were found in Type 1 diabetes patients in all four CD4+ subsets.

Reverse transcription of all isolated RNA meant that expressed TCRB transcripts were sequenced. Profiled with immunoSEQ multiplex PCR; TCRdb holds only in-frame clones, not every one. The table shows around 650,000 clones, with under 15% occurring only once. No antigen has been identified for these receptors. Sequencing was performed on naive CD4+ T cells from blood. These TCRs come from a young man with type 1 diabetes.

J is TRBJ2-2 and V is TRBV12-5, with TRBD1 identical over 8 bases. Trimming took 5 bases from V and 7 from J; bases not matched to a gene: 9. CDR3 length: 15 amino acids. Looked up from germline, CDR1 is LGHNT and CDR2 is FRNRAP. The CDR3 DNA is TGTGCTAGTGGTATAGGGACAGGTGAAGGCGGGGAGCTGTTTTTT. As protein: CASGIGTGEGGELFF.

The sample holds a few counts of this clone. DNA for the CDR3: TGTGCCAGCAGCCGTAGCGGGGGCCCAGATACGCAGTATTTT. This codes for CASSRSGGPDTQYF. This rearrangement joins TRBV7-2 to TRBJ2-3; 9 bases map to TRBD2. V shed 5 bases and J 4 bases; nucleotides not matched to a gene: 4. The CDR3 contains 14 residues. Germline CDR1 reads SGHTA; CDR2 reads FQGNSA.

The V gene is TRBV7-2, the J gene TRBJ1-2; TRBD1 matches 10 bases. V shed 4 bases, J shed 8 bases, and the junction held 7 bases outside the gene matches. CDR3 length: 14 residues. The V gene's germline CDR1 is SGHTA and CDR2 FQGNSA. CDR3 bases: TGTGCCAGCAGCTGGTCCGGGACAGGGGAAGGCTACACCTTC. Protein product: CASSWSGTGEGYTF.